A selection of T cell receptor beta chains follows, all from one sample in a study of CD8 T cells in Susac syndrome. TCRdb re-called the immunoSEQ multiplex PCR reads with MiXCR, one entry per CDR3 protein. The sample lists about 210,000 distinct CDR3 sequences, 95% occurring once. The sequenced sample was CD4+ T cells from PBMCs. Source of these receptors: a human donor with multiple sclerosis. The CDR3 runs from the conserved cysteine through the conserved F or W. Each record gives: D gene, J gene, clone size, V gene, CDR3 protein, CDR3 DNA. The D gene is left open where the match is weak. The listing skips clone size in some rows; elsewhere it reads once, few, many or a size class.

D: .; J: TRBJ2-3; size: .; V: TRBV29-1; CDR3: CSVEETRTLTDTQYF; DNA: TGCAGCGTTGAAGAGACAAGGACCCTCACAGATACGCAGTATTTT
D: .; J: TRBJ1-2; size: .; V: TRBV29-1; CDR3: CSVEDPLGLYGYTF; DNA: TGCAGCGTTGAAGACCCATTGGGGCTGTATGGCTACACCTTC
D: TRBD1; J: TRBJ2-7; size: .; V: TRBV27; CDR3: CASSWTGRQYF; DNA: TGTGCCAGCAGCTGGACAGGGCGGCAGTACTTC
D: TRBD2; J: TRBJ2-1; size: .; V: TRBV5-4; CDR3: CASSPKIAGGIYNEQFF; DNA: TGTGCCAGCAGCCCGAAAATAGCGGGGGGCATTTACAATGAGCAGTTCTTC
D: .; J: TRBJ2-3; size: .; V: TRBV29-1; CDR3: CSVCWGSISSTDTQYF; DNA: TGCAGCGTTTGTTGGGGGAGCATTTCCTCCACAGATACGCAGTATTTT
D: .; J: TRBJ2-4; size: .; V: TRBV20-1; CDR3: CSARDRRAVYF; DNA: TGCAGTGCTAGAGATCGAAGGGCGGTGTACTTC
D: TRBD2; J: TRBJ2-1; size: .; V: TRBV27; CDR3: CATLAGGSYNEQFF; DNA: TGTGCCACCCTAGCGGGGGGCTCCTACAATGAGCAGTTCTTC
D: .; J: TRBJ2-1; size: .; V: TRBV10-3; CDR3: CAISESAGEQFF; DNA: TGTGCCATCAGTGAGTCGGCCGGTGAGCAGTTCTTC
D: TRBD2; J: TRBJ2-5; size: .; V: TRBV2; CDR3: CASRPGGEETQYF; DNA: TGTGCCAGCCGACCGGGGGGGGAAGAGACCCAGTACTTC
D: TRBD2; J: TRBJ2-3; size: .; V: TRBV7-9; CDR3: CASSELADGRTDTQYF; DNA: TGTGCCAGCAGCGAGCTAGCGGACGGCCGCACAGATACGCAGTATTTT
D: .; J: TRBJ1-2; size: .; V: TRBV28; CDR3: CASSLVDWPYTF; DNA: TGTGCCAGCAGTTTAGTCGATTGGCCTTACACCTTC
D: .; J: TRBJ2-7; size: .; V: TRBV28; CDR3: CASSPQGPLYEQYF; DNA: TGTGCCAGCAGTCCGCAGGGGCCTTTATACGAGCAGTACTTC
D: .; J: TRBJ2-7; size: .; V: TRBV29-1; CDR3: CSASPSPTYEQYF; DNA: TGCAGCGCTTCCCCCTCTCCAACCTACGAGCAGTACTTC
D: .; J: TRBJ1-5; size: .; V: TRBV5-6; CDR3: CASSLGRATRQPQHF; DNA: TGTGCCAGCAGCTTGGGCAGGGCAACAAGACAGCCCCAGCATTTT
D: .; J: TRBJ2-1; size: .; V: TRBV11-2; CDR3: CASRVAAPAEQFF; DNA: TGTGCCAGCAGGGTCGCGGCCCCCGCCGAGCAGTTCTTC
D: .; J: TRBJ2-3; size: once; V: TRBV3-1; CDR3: CASSLREQVSDTQYF; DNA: TGTGCCAGCAGCCTCCGAGAGCAGGTTTCAGATACGCAGTATTTT
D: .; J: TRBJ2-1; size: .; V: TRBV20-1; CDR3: CSARVPRGVRLNEQFF; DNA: TGCAGTGCTAGAGTCCCGAGGGGAGTGCGTCTTAATGAGCAGTTCTTC
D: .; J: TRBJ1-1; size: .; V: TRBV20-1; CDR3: CSARREGTNTEAFF; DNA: TGCAGTGCTAGAAGGGAGGGGACGAACACTGAAGCTTTCTTT
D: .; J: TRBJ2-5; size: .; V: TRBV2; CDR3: CASSGGPGETQYF; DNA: TGTGCCAGCAGTGGCGGACCCGGGGAGACCCAGTACTTC
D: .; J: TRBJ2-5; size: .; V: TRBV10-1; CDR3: CASSDSWRSQETQYF; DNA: TGCGCCAGCAGTGATTCGTGGCGGTCCCAAGAGACCCAGTACTTC
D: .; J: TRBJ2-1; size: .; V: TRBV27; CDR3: CASSFVGYNEQFF; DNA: TGTGCCAGCAGTTTTGTCGGGTACAATGAGCAGTTCTTC
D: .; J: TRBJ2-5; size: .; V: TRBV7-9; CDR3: CASSLAGSGETQYF; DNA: TGTGCCAGCAGCTTAGCGGGGTCTGGGGAGACCCAGTACTTC
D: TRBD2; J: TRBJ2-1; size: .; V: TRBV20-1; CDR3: CSAREFLGLAENEQFF; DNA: TGCAGTGCTAGAGAGTTTCTGGGACTAGCAGAAAATGAGCAGTTCTTC
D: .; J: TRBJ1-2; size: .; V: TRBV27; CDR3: CASSLFPASSYGYTF; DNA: TGTGCCAGCAGTTTATTTCCAGCCTCTAGCTATGGCTACACCTTC
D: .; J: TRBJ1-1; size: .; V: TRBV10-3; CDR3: CAISERGGIVPEAFF; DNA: TGTGCCATCAGTGAAAGGGGCGGGATAGTCCCTGAAGCTTTCTTT